This is a list of T cell receptor beta chains from one sample in a study. Each CDR3 protein gets one entry after TCRdb re-called the 5' RACE reads with MiXCR. The sample records 10,000 to 13,000 distinct CDR3 sequences, over 15% being singletons. The sequencing sample was made of Tregs sorted from a lymph node. The receptor set was obtained from a female donor with breast cancer. Both conserved end residues are part of each CDR3. The order of the fields is J gene, clone size, V gene, D gene, CDR3 DNA, CDR3 protein. D genes are given only for firm matches. Where a row states a size, it is once, few, many or the class of an expanded clone; other rows omit it.

>TRBJ1-1|medium-sized|TRBV10-3|TRBD1
TGTGCCATCAGGGGACAGGGGAACACTGAAGCTTTCTTT
CAIRGQGNTEAFF
>TRBJ1-1|medium-sized|TRBV12-3/TRBV12-4|.
TGTGCCAGCAGTTCCCGGAGGGCAGGGCGAACTGAAGCTTTCTTT
CASSSRRAGRTEAFF
>TRBJ2-3|many|TRBV6-2/TRBV6-3|.
TGTGCCAGCAGTTACTCGAGACTGATATTGCAGTATTTT
CASSYSRLILQYF
>TRBJ2-7|many|TRBV20-1|.
TGCAGTGCTAGGGGCCAACTCTCGTCCTCCTACGAGCAGTACTTC
CSARGQLSSSYEQYF
>TRBJ2-7|.|TRBV28|TRBD2
TGTGCCAGCAGTCACTCTAGCGGGAGGTCCTCCTACGAGCAGTACTTC
CASSHSSGRSSYEQYF
>TRBJ1-1|few|TRBV19|.
TGTGCCAGTAGTCCCCTTGGCCTTGCTCATGAAGCTTTCTTT
CASSPLGLAHEAFF
>TRBJ1-3|large|TRBV12-3/TRBV12-4|.
TGTGCCAGCAGTTTATGGCAGGGTAAAAACACCATATATTTT
CASSLWQGKNTIYF
>TRBJ2-3|many|TRBV7-8|TRBD2
TGTGCCAGCAGCTTAGTTAGCGGGGGAGCCGCAGATACGCAGTATTTT
CASSLVSGGAADTQYF
>TRBJ1-2|medium-sized|TRBV24-1|.
TGTGCCACCAGTGATCCGAATGGGGGGGAGTATGGCTACACCTTC
CATSDPNGGEYGYTF
>TRBJ2-3|medium-sized|TRBV11-2|.
TGTGCCAGCAGCTTAGAGGCGGGGCCGCAGTATTTT
CASSLEAGPQYF
>TRBJ1-2|medium-sized|TRBV9|.
TGTGCCAGCAGCGTTGGGGGGAAAAATGGCTACACCTTC
CASSVGGKNGYTF
>TRBJ2-7|.|TRBV5-1|TRBD2
TGCGCCAGCACGTGGACTAGCGGATCCTACGAGCAGTACTTC
CASTWTSGSYEQYF
>TRBJ1-1|few|TRBV18|.
TGTGCCAGCTCACCAGCGGACATGAACACTGAAGCTTTCTTT
CASSPADMNTEAFF
>TRBJ1-3|medium-sized|TRBV9|.
TGTGCCAGCAGCGCCAGTGGATACTCTGGAAACACCATATATTTT
CASSASGYSGNTIYF
>TRBJ2-3|many|TRBV7-3|.
TGTGCCAGCAGCTTTCAGGGGTATAGCACAGATACGCAGTATTTT
CASSFQGYSTDTQYF
>TRBJ2-5|many|TRBV28|.
TGTGCCAGCAGTCGTCCGGGGGCATGGGAGACCCAGTACTTC
CASSRPGAWETQYF
>TRBJ2-3|many|TRBV4-1|.
TGCGCCAGCAGCCAAAGGGGGGTGGATACGCAGTATTTT
CASSQRGVDTQYF
>TRBJ2-1|medium-sized|TRBV5-1|TRBD2
TGCGCCAGCAGCTTTCGGACTAGCGGGCACCTTTACAATGAGCAGTTCTTC
CASSFRTSGHLYNEQFF
>TRBJ1-6|many|TRBV7-9|.
TGTGCCAGCAGCTTAGCGGAAAAGGCCCTCCACTTT
CASSLAEKALHF
>TRBJ2-7|many|TRBV28|TRBD2
TGTGCCAGCAGTTTAGCCAGCGGGGGGTCCTACGAGCAGTACTTC
CASSLASGGSYEQYF
>TRBJ1-2|.|TRBV20-1|TRBD1
TGCAGTGCTACCGCCAGGGGGCGCCGAAACTATGGCTACACCTTC
CSATARGRRNYGYTF
>TRBJ2-2|medium-sized|TRBV4-1|.
TGCGCCAGCAGCCCAGGGGGGTCGTCTGGTAACACCGGGGAGCTGTTTTTT
CASSPGGSSGNTGELFF
>TRBJ2-1|many|TRBV6-2/TRBV6-3|.
TGTGCCAGCAGTTACTCGAAAAAGGGGCTTCTGGACAATGAGCAGTTCTTC
CASSYSKKGLLDNEQFF
>TRBJ2-2|few|TRBV4-1|.
TGCGCCAGCCGGGGATTCAGAGGGTTACACACCGGGGAGCTGTTTTTT
CASRGFRGLHTGELFF
>TRBJ1-2|medium-sized|TRBV3-1|TRBD1
TGTGCCAGCAGCCACGGGGACAGCTATGGCTACACCTTC
CASSHGDSYGYTF
>TRBJ1-1|medium-sized|TRBV5-5|.
TGTGCCAGCAATTCGGTCGGAGGAGTGGGAAACACTGAAGCTTTCTTT
CASNSVGGVGNTEAFF
>TRBJ2-7|many|TRBV3-1|.
TGTGCCAGCAGCCAAATATCCGCGGAGCAGTACTTC
CASSQISAEQYF
>TRBJ2-3|medium-sized|TRBV7-9|.
TGTGCCAGCAGCTTAGGAGCGGTCACAGATACGCAGTATTTT
CASSLGAVTDTQYF
>TRBJ1-3|many|TRBV12-3/TRBV12-4|TRBD1
TGTGCCAGCAGTCGCTCAGGGGGAGCTGGAAACACCATATATTTT
CASSRSGGAGNTIYF
>TRBJ1-5|.|TRBV7-9|.
TGTGCCAGCAGCCAGACTACGGGACAGCCCCAGCATTTT
CASSQTTGQPQHF
>TRBJ2-5|.|TRBV11-2|.
TGTGCCAGCAGCCCCCGGGTTAGCTTAGAGACCCAGTACTTC
CASSPRVSLETQYF
>TRBJ2-7|medium-sized|TRBV20-1|.
TGCAGTGCCCACGGGACGCCGGACAGTGCGCAGTACTTC
CSAHGTPDSAQYF
>TRBJ2-1|few|TRBV7-2|.
TGTGCCAGCAGCTTATGGGCAACGGGACACAGTGAGCAGTTCTTC
CASSLWATGHSEQFF
>TRBJ2-3|few|TRBV20-1|.
TGCAGTGCTAGGGACGGGGTCACCACAGATACGCAGTATTTT
CSARDGVTTDTQYF
>TRBJ2-4|many|TRBV28|.
TGTGCCAGCAGTTACCCACTGACCAACGACAAAAACATTCAGTACTTC
CASSYPLTNDKNIQYF
>TRBJ1-2|medium-sized|TRBV30|TRBD1
TGTGCCTGGGAGACAGGGAGCTATGGCTACACCTTC
CAWETGSYGYTF
>TRBJ2-3|medium-sized|TRBV5-1|.
TGCGCCAGCAGCCCGCGGTCCGGCGATACGCAGTATTTT
CASSPRSGDTQYF
>TRBJ2-1|many|TRBV7-2|TRBD1
TGTGCCAGCAGTCTCACAGGGGTGGTTGAGCAGTTCTTC
CASSLTGVVEQFF
>TRBJ2-7|medium-sized|TRBV6-1|TRBD1
TGTGCCAGCTTCTCACCGGGACAGGATCTCGAGCAGTACTTC
CASFSPGQDLEQYF
>TRBJ1-1|.|TRBV5-1|.
TGCGCCAGCAGCTTGATGTCGGAGTTGACTGAAGCTTTCTTT
CASSLMSELTEAFF
>TRBJ1-1|.|TRBV6-1|.
TGTGCCAGCGCCTTAAGGGGCCGGGGAGTTGTCACTGAGGCTTTCTTT
CASALRGRGVVTEAFF
>TRBJ2-2|few|TRBV5-1|TRBD1
TGCGCCAGCAGGCGACAGGGGGTCGTATACACCGGGGAGCTGTTTTTT
CASRRQGVVYTGELFF
>TRBJ1-6|many|TRBV2|.
TGTGCCAGCAGCAGGGAATTCACCCTCCACTTT
CASSREFTLHF
>TRBJ2-3|few|TRBV2|TRBD2
TGTGCCAGCAGTGAAGGGACTAGCGACACTAGCACAGATACGCAGTATTTT
CASSEGTSDTSTDTQYF
>TRBJ2-1|medium-sized|TRBV2|.
TGTGCCAGCACCAGCTCCTACAATGAGCAGTTCTTC
CASTSSYNEQFF